The clone carrying this T cell receptor (beta chain) was seen ten or more times. The antigen is unknown. The memory fraction was CD4+CD45RO+CD25- cells. Findings and limits, study-wide: In terms of TCR gene usage, tumor memory CD4+ T cells clustered together with blood and lymph node memory CD4+ cells, as well as with lymph node naive CD4+ cells. Larger-cohort validation covered only one TCR beta V-J rearrangement.

Semi-nested PCR with Nested Universal Primer A followed constant-region reverse priming of full-length variable regions. TCRdb fed the 5' RACE reads into MiXCR, producing one record per CDR3 protein. The table has 25,000 to 35,000 distinct CDR3 sequences, approximately 25% seen once. CDR3 size: 13 residues. CDR1 is SGHRS, CDR2 YFSETQ, per germline. Deletions cut 3 bases from V and 9 bases from J, with 10 bases between. This chain uses TRBV5-1 with TRBJ1-6; no clear D. The TCR comes from a female donor with breast cancer. The sequencing sample was made of memory CD4+ T cells sorted from blood. Subset denoted: memory CD4+ T cells, CD4+CD45RO+CD25-. DNA for the CDR3: TGCGCCAGCAGCTCAGGTCCGGCTTCACCCCTCCACTTT. Protein product: CASSSGPASPLHF.